This TCR beta chain came from a study of high-grade serous ovarian cancer treatment subgroups. At the level of the study: On average, approximately 14,000 reads and under 9,000 unique TCR beta rearrangements were obtained per sample.

This clone is a singleton in its sample. What it binds is not known. General study results and limits: Tumors within one patient showed repertoire similarity of roughly 0.1 to 0.79.

Tumor samples were taken before definitive surgery or chemotherapy. TCRdb's table, derived via immunoSEQ multiplex PCR, lists solely in-frame clones and lacks some. In the table there are 4,300 or so clones, approximately 71% of which are singletons. The source of this sequence is a human donor with high-grade serous ovarian cancer. The sample consisted of tumor tissue.

The CDR3 DNA follows: TGTGCCACCTTAGGGGACTTATCCGAGCAGTACTTC. It codes for CATLGDLSEQYF. The V gene is TRBV6-5, the J gene TRBJ2-7, with D possibly being TRBD2 (6 bases). CDR1 MNHEY and CDR2 SVGAGI come from the germline V gene. This CDR3 spans 12 amino acids. The V and J ends lost 10 bases and 6 bases respectively, with 16 bases between them.